The T cell receptor (beta chain) under discussion was sequenced for a study of T cell changes during pregnancy in multiple sclerosis. Profiled with immunoSEQ multiplex PCR; TCRdb holds only in-frame clones, not every one. Of tens of thousands of clones detected, 94% appear once; the ten largest clones hold 1.5% to 2%. Sequencing was performed on peripheral blood, taken after pregnancy. The clonotype was recovered from a female donor in good health, enrolled as a control in a pregnancy study.

The chain's CDR3 is CASSLGGGRSRKLFF. Written as DNA, the CDR3 is TGTGCCAGCAGCTTGGGGGGGGGCCGTTCGAGAAAACTGTTTTTT. The gene calls are TRBV5-5 and TRBJ1-4, with a tentative D call TRBD1 (6 bases). Germline V CDR1 and CDR2: SGHKS, YYEKEE (reference sequence). The CDR3 length is 15 residues. Trimming removed 0 bases at V and 10 bases at J, with 16 bases between. The entire variable domain, with the rest obtained from reference TRBV5-5 and TRBJ1-4, is as follows: DAGVTQSPTHLIKTRGQQVTLRCSPISGHKSVSWYQQVLGQGPQFIFQYYEKEERGRGNFPDRFSARQFPNYSSELNVNALLLGDSALYLCASSLGGGRSRKLFFGSGTQLSVL.